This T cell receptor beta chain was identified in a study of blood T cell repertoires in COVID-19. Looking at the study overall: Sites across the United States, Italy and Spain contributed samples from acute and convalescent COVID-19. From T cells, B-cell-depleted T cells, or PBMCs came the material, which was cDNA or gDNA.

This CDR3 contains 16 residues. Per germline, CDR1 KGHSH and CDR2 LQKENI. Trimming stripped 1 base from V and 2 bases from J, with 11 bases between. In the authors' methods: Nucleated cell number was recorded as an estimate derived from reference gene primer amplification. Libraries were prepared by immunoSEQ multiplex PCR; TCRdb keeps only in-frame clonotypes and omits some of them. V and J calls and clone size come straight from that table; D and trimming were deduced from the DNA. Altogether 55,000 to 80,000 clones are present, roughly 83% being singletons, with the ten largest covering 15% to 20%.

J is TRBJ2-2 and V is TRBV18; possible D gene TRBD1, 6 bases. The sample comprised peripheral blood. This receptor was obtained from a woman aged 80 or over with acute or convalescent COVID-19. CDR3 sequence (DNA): TGTGCCAGCTCACCACAACAGGGAATTAACACCGGGGAGCTGTTTTTT. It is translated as CASSPQQGINTGELFF.